Listed here is a single T cell receptor beta chain. This record belongs to a study of T cell changes during pregnancy in multiple sclerosis. Germline V lookup: CDR1 LNHNV, CDR2 YYDKDF (reference sequence). This CDR3 has 14 residues. Trimming cost V 6 bases and J 10 bases, with 16 bases left between them. TCRdb's table, derived via immunoSEQ multiplex PCR, lists solely in-frame clones and lacks some. There are about 49,000 clones in the sample; almost 90% occur only once, and approximately 5% lies in the top ten. The chain carries TRBV15 and TRBJ1-6; D perhaps matches TRBD1 (5 bases). The sequence came from a female donor in good health, enrolled as a control in a pregnancy study. This specimen was peripheral blood, taken after pregnancy. Here the CDR3 DNA reads TGTGCCACCAGACTGGGGAAGGGGTACTCACCCCTCCACTTT. Translating gives CATRLGKGYSPLHF.